The text below deals with one T cell receptor (beta chain). Its antigen is unknown. No base quality information exists; no much larger clone differs at one position. This sample stems from a study of T cell responses to AZD1222 COVID-19 vaccine (dated by TCRdb to 2020 to 2023). Broadly, across the study: Because spike-specific TCR depth and breadth did not differ between the two schedules, AZD1222 recipients who got a second dose at roughly 4 weeks were pooled with those who got a second dose at roughly 12 weeks. TCR sequencing was performed for 233 trial participants, of whom around 200 were given two doses of AZD1222 and roughly 25 were given two doses of MenACWY control vaccine. Trial participants were enrolled into age subgroups of 18-55, 56-69 and 70-plus years, which contained approximately 150, 28 and 58 TCR-sequenced participants, respectively.

Overall study results and their limits: Most participants were white British and females outnumbered males, and the authors suggested that clonal diversity may have been underestimated. In the small 56-69-year group, the increase in depth fell short of significance, most likely because of low power. After two AZD1222 doses, spike-specific TCR breadth and depth were significantly higher than at day 0 and than in MenACWY recipients. Conclusions about previously exposed vaccinees were limited because only six AZD1222 recipients were SARS-CoV-2 seropositive at baseline. CD4 TCRs associated with the vaccine covered the entire spike protein, and the dominant responses were in regions 160-218 and 743-854. Because no samples from the day 14 peak response were available, repertoires could be characterized only after the peak T cell response. Reportedly, close to half of the unique spike-specific TCRs recognized epitopes lying outside the regions that are mutated in the B.1.351 and B.1.1.7 variants.

The time point tag for this specimen amounts to: baseline before first vaccination. Vaccinee samples came from UK trials COV001 and COV002, including a single-blind randomized controlled phase 2/3 trial of AZD1222 (ChAdOx1 nCoV-19) in healthy adults. For TCRbeta chain sequencing, PBMC samples from trial participants were taken at day 0 and at day 28 after the second dose. Trimming takes 4 bases off V and 4 bases off J; junction bases not matched to a gene: 5. The germline V gene encodes CDR1 MGHRA and CDR2 YSYEKL. The CDR3 runs 15 amino acids, cysteine and phenylalanine included. The sequence is cut down to CDR3 DNA, 45 bases in frame from base 1. The CDR3 regions of human TCRbeta chains were analyzed by immunosequencing. The original pipeline was this. Repertoire TCRs were checked for matches against a reference library of SARS-CoV-2-specific TCRs that had been generated using the MIRA antigen-specificity platform. Breadth meant the fraction of unique TCRs that were SARS-CoV-2-associated, whereas depth meant the fraction of total T cells that were SARS-CoV-2-associated. Using the MIRA data, every spike-specific TCR was mapped to the spike region that the TCR reacted to and assigned to either a CD4 or a CD8 class. Log10-transformed breadth and depth values were compared by one-way ANOVA with Sidak's multiple comparisons tests. Not all clones reach the TCRdb copy of this immuneACCESS table, which keeps in-frame sequences only. Checked studies attribute under half of the gap to unresolved V genes and leave the rest unexplained. D and trimming come from the DNA, and the V and J calls and clone size come from that table. This sample holds 140,000 to 150,000 clones; approximately 83% were observed only once. The top ten constitute approximately 8% of the sample.

This chain joins TRBV4-1 to TRBJ2-1, with 9 bases in between that match TRBD1. This sample comprised peripheral blood, obtained on day 0 of AZD1222 vaccination. The sequence derives from an adult in good health. The sequenced DNA is TGCGCCAGCAGCCTCCGACAGGGGGGATACAATGAGCAGTTCTTC. Its translation is CASSLRQGGYNEQFF.